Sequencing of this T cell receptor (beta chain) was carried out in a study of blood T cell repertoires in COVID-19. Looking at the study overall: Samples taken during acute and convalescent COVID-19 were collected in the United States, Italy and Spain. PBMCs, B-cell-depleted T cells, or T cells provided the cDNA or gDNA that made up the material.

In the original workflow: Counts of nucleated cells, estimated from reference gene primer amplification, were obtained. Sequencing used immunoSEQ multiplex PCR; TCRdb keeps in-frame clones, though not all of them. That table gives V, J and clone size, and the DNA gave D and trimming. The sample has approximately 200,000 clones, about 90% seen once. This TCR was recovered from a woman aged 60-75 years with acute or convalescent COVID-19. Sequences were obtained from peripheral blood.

In DNA form, the CDR3 reads TGTGCCAGCAGTTACGGGGGAGGCGAGCAGTACTTC. Amino acids: CASSYGGGEQYF. The J gene is TRBJ2-7, the V gene TRBV6-5; a possible D gene is TRBD2 (6 bases). This CDR3 has 12 residues. CDR1 is MNHEY and CDR2 is SVGAGI in the germline V gene. V lost 2 bases and J lost 6, with 8 bases in between.